Listed here are 5 T cell receptor beta chains from one sample, sequenced in a study of radiotherapy plus CTLA-4 blockade in lung cancer. Profiling relied on immunoSEQ multiplex PCR, and the TCRdb table lists in-frame clones only, not all of them. The sample lists roughly 57,000 clones, approximately 84% occurring once. The specimen comprised peripheral blood, sampled from a patient treated with radiotherapy plus ipilimumab. These receptors came from a human donor with non-small cell lung cancer whose response to radiotherapy plus ipilimumab could not be evaluated.

The V and J genes are TRBV9 and TRBJ2-2; unclear D gene. V lost 3 bases, J lost 3 bases, and 6 bases lay in between. The CDR3 contains 13 residues. The germline gives CDR1 SGDLS, CDR2 YYNGEE. CDR3 in DNA: TGTGCCAGCAGCGCCCGGGACACCGGGGAGCTGTTTTTT. It is translated as CASSARDTGELFF.

The rearrangement joins TRBV7-2 to TRBJ2-5, with no clear D. Trimming left V 2 bases short and J 2 bases short, with 6 bases between. This CDR3 spans 13 amino acids. Germline CDR1 is SGHTA and CDR2 is FQGNSA. The DNA for the CDR3 is TGTGCCAGCAGCTTAAGCGTACAAGAGACCCAGTACTTC. This encodes CASSLSVQETQYF.

V is TRBV11-2 and J is TRBJ1-1; no clear D gene. The length of the CDR3 is 15 residues. V shed 5 bases and J shed 1 base, with 14 bases lying between them. The V gene's germline CDR1 is SGHAT and CDR2 FQNNGV. The CDR3 region is CASSTHRRQNTEAFF. Here the CDR3 DNA reads TGTGCCAGCAGCACCCACAGACGACAGAACACTGAAGCTTTCTTT.

This chain links TRBV7-2 with TRBJ2-3; 7 bases map to TRBD2. The CDR3 is 16 residues long. The ends lost 5 bases at V and 4 bases at J; junction bases unmatched: 12. Germline assignment: CDR1 SGHTA and CDR2 FQGNSA. The CDR3 region has the DNA TGTGCCAGCAGCGTAGGGTACGCGGGAGCCCCAGATACGCAGTATTTT. Its translation is CASSVGYAGAPDTQYF.

This chain connects TRBV9 to TRBJ2-3; the match to TRBD2 covers 7 bases. The J segment lost 1 base and the V segment lost 4 bases, leaving 6 bases of the junction unmatched. CDR3 length: 15 residues. Germline CDR1 is SGDLS and CDR2 is YYNGEE. The CDR3 spells CASSPRRGGTDTQYF. The CDR3 DNA reads as TGTGCCAGCAGCCCTAGACGGGGGGGCACAGATACGCAGTATTTT.